A selection of T cell receptor beta chains follows, all from one sample in a study of early T cells in non-severe SARS-CoV-2 infection. TCRdb reanalysed the 5' RACE reads using MiXCR and keeps one entry per CDR3 protein. Among 26,000 or so distinct CDR3 sequences listed, about 3.8% were seen once. The sequencing input was whole blood. These receptors came from an adult who was a healthcare worker with PCR-confirmed SARS-CoV-2 infection or an uninfected control (not recorded which). Both conserved end residues are part of each CDR3. D genes are given only for firm matches. A row's size may be missing; if present it is once, few, many or a size class.

j_call | clone_size | v_call | d_call | cdr3_length | cdr3_aa | cdr3_nt
TRBJ2-7 | - | TRBV6-2/TRBV6-3 | TRBD1 | 15 | CASSEGTGGTYEQYF | TGTGCCAGCAGTGAAGGGACAGGGGGAACCTACGAGCAGTACTTC
TRBJ2-3 | many | TRBV6-2/TRBV6-3 | TRBD2 | 17 | CASRTAFRGGSTDTQYF | TGTGCCAGCAGGACGGCTTTTCGGGGAGGGAGCACAGATACGCAGTATTTT
TRBJ1-1 | few | TRBV18 | TRBD1 | 16 | CASSPTGGRLNTEAFF | TGTGCCAGCTCACCGACAGGGGGCAGGTTGAACACTGAAGCTTTCTTT
TRBJ1-2 | many | TRBV7-6 | - | 12 | CASSLGDSGYTF | TGTGCCAGCAGCTTAGGGGATTCTGGCTACACCTTC
TRBJ2-3 | few | TRBV6-5 | - | 16 | CASSSGRASSTDTQYF | TGTGCCAGCAGTTCGGGTCGGGCTTCTAGCACAGATACGCAGTATTTT
TRBJ2-1 | many | TRBV7-3 | TRBD2 | 16 | CASSLGTSGRVNEQFF | TGTGCCAGCAGCCTGGGGACTAGCGGGAGGGTGAATGAGCAGTTCTTC
TRBJ1-2 | many | TRBV3-1 | - | 16 | CASSLMAFGDGGGYTF | TGTGCCAGCAGCCTCATGGCGTTCGGGGACGGAGGTGGCTACACCTTC
TRBJ2-5 | many | TRBV10-3 | - | 14 | CAISVSGLAETQYF | TGTGCCATCAGTGTTAGCGGACTCGCGGAGACCCAGTACTTC
TRBJ2-1 | many | TRBV19 | TRBD2 | 13 | CASRGLAGIEQFF | TGTGCCAGTCGAGGACTAGCGGGGATTGAGCAGTTCTTC
TRBJ2-3 | many | TRBV5-4 | TRBD2 | 15 | CASSRLAERTDTQYF | TGTGCCAGCAGTCGACTAGCGGAGAGGACAGATACGCAGTATTTT
TRBJ2-7 | many | TRBV4-3 | - | 15 | CASSQEFPGAYEQYF | TGCGCCAGCAGCCAAGAGTTTCCGGGGGCCTACGAGCAGTACTTC
TRBJ2-1 | many | TRBV5-1 | - | 16 | CASSLAQGSSYNEQFF | TGCGCCAGCAGCTTGGCGCAGGGGAGCTCCTACAATGAGCAGTTCTTC
TRBJ2-7 | - | TRBV18 | - | 14 | CASSPPSTTYEQYF | TGTGCCAGCTCACCACCGTCAACCACCTACGAGCAGTACTTC
TRBJ1-2 | many | TRBV4-2 | TRBD1 | 16 | CASSQDGTGGFWGYTF | TGTGCCAGCAGCCAAGATGGGACAGGGGGCTTCTGGGGCTACACCTTC
TRBJ2-1 | many | TRBV7-6 | - | 13 | CASSRDAYNEQFF | TGTGCCAGTAGCCGGGACGCCTACAATGAGCAGTTCTTC
TRBJ1-1 | few | TRBV5-1 | - | 13 | CASRGRGNTEAFF | TGCGCCAGCAGAGGTAGGGGTAACACTGAAGCTTTCTTT
TRBJ2-3 | - | TRBV6-5 | - | 16 | CASSYSWEWGTDTQYF | TGTGCCAGCAGTTACTCTTGGGAATGGGGCACAGATACGCAGTATTTT
TRBJ2-1 | many | TRBV7-6 | TRBD2 | 15 | CASSPSSGNYNEQFF | TGTGCCAGCAGCCCCTCTAGCGGGAACTACAATGAGCAGTTCTTC
TRBJ2-7 | - | TRBV11-2 | TRBD1 | 15 | CASSQLGQGGSEQYF | TGTGCCAGCAGCCAACTAGGACAGGGCGGTTCCGAGCAGTACTTC
TRBJ2-5 | many | TRBV7-2 | - | 11 | CASRNYQTQYF | TGTGCCAGCAGGAATTACCAGACCCAGTACTTC
TRBJ2-7 | many | TRBV25-1 | - | 15 | CASSESGATFYEQYF | TGTGCCAGCAGTGAATCGGGGGCCACCTTCTACGAGCAGTACTTC
TRBJ2-1 | many | TRBV11-3 | TRBD1 | 17 | CASSLDSRQGAYNEQFF | TGTGCCAGCAGCTTAGATAGCCGACAGGGGGCCTACAATGAGCAGTTCTTC
TRBJ1-1 | medium-sized | TRBV10-3 | TRBD1 | 14 | CAISTGQGNTEAFF | TGTGCCATCAGCACGGGACAGGGGAACACTGAAGCTTTCTTT
TRBJ1-3 | many | TRBV15 | - | 18 | CATSPHRGAGDFGNTIYF | TGTGCCACCAGCCCTCATCGGGGCGCCGGGGATTTTGGAAACACCATATATTTT
TRBJ2-3 | many | TRBV7-2 | - | 13 | CASSSTGALRRYF | TGTGCCAGCAGCTCCACAGGTGCCCTGAGGAGGTATTTT
TRBJ2-7 | many | TRBV6-2/TRBV6-3 | - | 12 | CASSDSPLEQYF | TGTGCCAGCAGTGACAGTCCGCTCGAGCAGTACTTC
TRBJ2-1 | many | TRBV1 | - | 13 | CTSSQDRTDEQFF | TGCACCAGCAGCCAAGATCGAACGGATGAGCAGTTCTTC
TRBJ2-2 | many | TRBV7-6 | - | 16 | CASSLVGIMYGGELFF | TGTGCCAGCAGCTTAGTCGGGATAATGTACGGCGGGGAGCTGTTTTTT
TRBJ1-2 | few | TRBV7-2 | - | 14 | CASSPGHHNYGYTF | TGTGCCAGCAGCCCGGGACACCATAACTATGGCTACACCTTC
TRBJ2-1 | many | TRBV5-1 | - | 14 | CASSLPAAPNEQFF | TGCGCCAGCAGCCTCCCAGCCGCCCCCAATGAGCAGTTCTTC
TRBJ2-1 | many | TRBV7-2 | TRBD2 | 14 | CASSFQGTSGREFF | TGTGCCAGCAGCTTTCAAGGGACTAGCGGGAGGGAGTTCTTC
TRBJ2-7 | - | TRBV6-5 | - | 15 | CASSRGGVGAYEQYF | TGTGCCAGCAGCCGCGGCGGGGTTGGGGCCTACGAGCAGTACTTC
TRBJ2-7 | - | TRBV6-1 | TRBD2 | 16 | CASSGPGLPDGLEQYF | TGTGCCAGCAGTGGACCGGGACTACCGGACGGGTTGGAGCAGTACTTC
TRBJ2-7 | - | TRBV7-6 | - | 14 | CASSPDSVPYEQYF | TGTGCCAGCAGCCCCGATTCAGTCCCCTACGAGCAGTACTTC
TRBJ2-5 | few | TRBV5-1 | TRBD2 | 16 | CASSHGLAGDWETQYF | TGCGCCAGCAGCCATGGACTAGCGGGAGATTGGGAGACCCAGTACTTC
TRBJ2-7 | - | TRBV20-1 | TRBD2 | 13 | CSARTSGYYEQYF | TGCAGTGCCCGGACTAGCGGTTACTACGAGCAGTACTTC
TRBJ2-7 | many | TRBV18 | TRBD2 | 17 | CASSPASGSGGENEQYF | TGTGCCAGCTCACCAGCTAGCGGGAGTGGTGGGGAAAACGAGCAGTACTTC
TRBJ2-7 | few | TRBV29-1 | TRBD1 | 13 | CSAQGAQGVEQYF | TGCAGCGCACAGGGGGCGCAAGGAGTCGAGCAGTACTTC
TRBJ1-1 | many | TRBV6-1 | - | 15 | CASNRGSGSGTEVFF | TGTGCCAGCAACCGCGGATCGGGGTCTGGGACTGAAGTTTTCTTT
TRBJ1-3 | many | TRBV10-1 | - | 16 | CASHLLPEDAKDTIYF | TGCGCCAGCCATTTGTTACCGGAAGACGCAAAGGACACCATATATTTT
TRBJ2-1 | many | TRBV29-1 | - | 14 | CSVDPQSGYNEQFF | TGCAGCGTGGACCCACAATCCGGGTACAATGAGCAGTTCTTC
TRBJ2-7 | few | TRBV7-8 | - | 15 | CASSLAWTVTYEQYF | TGTGCCAGCAGCTTAGCGTGGACTGTCACCTACGAGCAGTACTTC
TRBJ2-4 | many | TRBV11-2 | - | 16 | CASSRLGGQATNIQYF | TGTGCCAGCAGCCGTTTGGGGGGGCAGGCAACAAACATTCAGTACTTC
TRBJ1-1 | - | TRBV5-4 | - | 14 | CASSPPTGLAEAFF | TGTGCCAGCAGCCCCCCAACAGGGCTTGCGGAGGCTTTCTTT
TRBJ2-1 | many | TRBV7-8 | - | 13 | CASSSNPSREQFF | TGTGCCAGCAGCTCAAATCCTAGCCGAGAGCAGTTCTTC
TRBJ2-1 | - | TRBV7-6 | - | 15 | CASSLLGGAYNEQFF | TGTGCCAGCAGCTTATTGGGGGGAGCCTACAATGAGCAGTTCTTC
TRBJ1-1 | few | TRBV11-1 | - | 14 | CASSLEGLGTEAFF | TGTGCCAGCAGCTTAGAAGGGCTCGGCACCGAAGCTTTCTTT
TRBJ2-7 | - | TRBV3-1 | TRBD1 | 15 | CASSPSGTGAHEQYF | TGTGCCAGCAGCCCAAGCGGGACAGGGGCACACGAGCAGTACTTC
TRBJ2-3 | many | TRBV6-2/TRBV6-3 | TRBD2 | 14 | CATDLAGSTDTQYF | TGTGCCACCGATTTAGCGGGGAGCACAGATACGCAGTATTTT
TRBJ2-1 | many | TRBV3-1 | - | 15 | CASNLIGGAVNEQFF | TGTGCCAGCAACCTAATTGGGGGCGCGGTAAATGAGCAGTTCTTC
TRBJ2-5 | many | TRBV11-1 | TRBD2 | 13 | CASSFGGVETQYF | TGTGCCAGCAGCTTTGGGGGGGTAGAGACCCAGTACTTC
TRBJ2-7 | few | TRBV29-1 | TRBD1 | 13 | CSAGTGGTYEQYF | TGCAGCGCCGGGACAGGGGGGACCTACGAGCAGTACTTC
TRBJ1-2 | many | TRBV19 | - | 13 | CASSIGRASGYTF | TGTGCCAGTAGTATCGGCAGGGCCAGCGGCTACACCTTC
TRBJ2-5 | few | TRBV6-2/TRBV6-3 | TRBD1 | 12 | CASGSGGETQYF | TGTGCCAGCGGGTCAGGGGGAGAGACCCAGTACTTC
TRBJ2-2 | many | TRBV7-8 | - | 14 | CASSSRRGAGELFF | TGTGCCAGCAGTTCCCGGAGGGGCGCCGGGGAGCTGTTTTTT
TRBJ1-1 | many | TRBV10-1 | TRBD1 | 13 | CASSVTRGTEAFF | TGCGCCAGCAGTGTAACCAGGGGGACTGAAGCTTTCTTT
TRBJ2-3 | many | TRBV5-6 | TRBD2 | 16 | CASSSVQSGVTDTQYF | TGTGCCAGCAGCTCGGTCCAAAGCGGGGTCACAGATACGCAGTATTTT